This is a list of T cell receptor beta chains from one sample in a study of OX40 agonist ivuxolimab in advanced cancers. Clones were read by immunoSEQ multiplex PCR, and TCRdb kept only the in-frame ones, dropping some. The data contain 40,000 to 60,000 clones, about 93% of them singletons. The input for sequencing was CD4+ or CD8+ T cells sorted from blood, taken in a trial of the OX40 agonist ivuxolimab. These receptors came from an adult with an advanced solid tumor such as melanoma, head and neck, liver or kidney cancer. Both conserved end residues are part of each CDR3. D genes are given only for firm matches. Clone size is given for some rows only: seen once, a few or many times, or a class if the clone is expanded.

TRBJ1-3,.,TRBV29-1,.,CSVGGAGNTIYF,TGCAGCGTTGGAGGGGCGGGAAACACCATATATTTT
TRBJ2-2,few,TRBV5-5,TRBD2,CASGNLRGAVAGELFF,TGTGCCAGCGGCAACCTGCGGGGGGCGGTCGCCGGGGAGCTGTTTTTT
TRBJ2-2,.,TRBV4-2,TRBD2,CASSLPGGGADGELFF,TGTGCCAGCAGCCTACCTGGCGGGGGGGCCGACGGGGAGCTGTTTTTT
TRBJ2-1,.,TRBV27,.,CASSFGGSYNEQFF,TGTGCCAGCAGTTTCGGGGGCTCCTACAATGAGCAGTTCTTC
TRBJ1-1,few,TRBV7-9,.,CASSSYRVLMNTEAFF,TGTGCCAGCAGCTCCTACAGGGTCCTCATGAACACTGAAGCTTTCTTT
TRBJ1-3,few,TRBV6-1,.,CASSSYIGNTIYF,TGTGCCAGCAGTTCGTATATTGGTAACACCATATATTTT
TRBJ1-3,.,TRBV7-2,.,CASSPAAGNTIYF,TGTGCCAGCAGCCCCGCTGCGGGAAACACCATATATTTT
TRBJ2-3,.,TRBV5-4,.,CASSHPPPSTDTQYF,TGTGCCAGCAGCCATCCTCCACCTAGCACAGATACGCAGTATTTT
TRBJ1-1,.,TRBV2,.,CASRQAPREGGEAFF,TGTGCCAGTCGACAGGCCCCTCGCGAGGGCGGTGAAGCTTTCTTT
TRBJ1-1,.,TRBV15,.,CATSRVTGVTEAFF,TGTGCCACCAGCAGAGTAACGGGCGTGACTGAAGCTTTCTTT
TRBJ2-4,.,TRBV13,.,CASSLGHSPLAKNIQYF,TGTGCCAGCAGCTTAGGCCATTCCCCCTTAGCCAAAAACATTCAGTACTTC
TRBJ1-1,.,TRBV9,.,CASSVPGEGTEAFF,TGTGCCAGCAGCGTCCCAGGGGAGGGGACTGAAGCTTTCTTT
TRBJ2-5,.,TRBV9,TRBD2,CASSPGLVGGEETQYF,TGTGCCAGCAGCCCGGGACTAGTTGGGGGGGAAGAGACCCAGTACTTC
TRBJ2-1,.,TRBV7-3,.,CASSPRTASYNEQFF,TGTGCCAGCAGCCCTCGGACTGCCTCCTACAATGAGCAGTTCTTC
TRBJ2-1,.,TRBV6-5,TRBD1,CASSSGQAREQFF,TGTGCCAGCAGTAGCGGACAGGCGCGTGAGCAGTTCTTC
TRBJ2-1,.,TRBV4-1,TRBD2,CASSQEGTSGGKNEQFF,TGCGCCAGCAGCCAAGAGGGAACTAGCGGGGGAAAAAATGAGCAGTTCTTC
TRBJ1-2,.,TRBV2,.,CASSEGDGYTF,TGTGCCAGCAGTGAAGGGGATGGCTACACCTTC
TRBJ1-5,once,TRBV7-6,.,CASTAGAGQPQHF,TGTGCCAGCACCGCTGGGGCCGGTCAGCCCCAGCATTTT
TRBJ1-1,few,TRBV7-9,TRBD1,CASSSGGGEAFF,TGTGCCAGCAGCTCTGGAGGGGGCGAAGCTTTCTTT
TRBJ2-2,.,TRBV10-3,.,CAIKGWGHTGELFF,TGTGCCATCAAAGGGTGGGGGCACACCGGGGAGCTGTTTTTT
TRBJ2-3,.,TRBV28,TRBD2,CASSLSLAGGTDTQYF,TGTGCCAGCAGTTTATCTCTAGCGGGGGGGACTGATACGCAGTATTTT
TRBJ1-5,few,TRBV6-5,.,CASSYSVNQPQHF,TGTGCCAGCAGTTACAGTGTCAATCAGCCCCAGCATTTT
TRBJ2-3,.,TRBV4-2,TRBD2,CASSRALAGGEDTQYF,TGTGCCAGCAGCCGAGCCCTAGCGGGGGGGGAAGATACGCAGTATTTT
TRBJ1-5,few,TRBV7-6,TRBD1,CASSLAGTGQPQHF,TGTGCCAGCAGCTTAGCCGGGACAGGTCAGCCCCAGCATTTT
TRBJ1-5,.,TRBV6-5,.,CASSLTQTGPQHF,TGTGCCAGCAGTTTAACCCAAACGGGGCCCCAGCATTTT
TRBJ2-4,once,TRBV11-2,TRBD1,CASSPRQGLAKNIQYF,TGTGCCAGCAGCCCCCGACAGGGTTTAGCCAAAAACATTCAGTACTTC
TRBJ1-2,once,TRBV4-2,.,CASSQDTWVAGRQNYGYTF,TGTGCCAGCAGCCAAGACACCTGGGTGGCGGGACGGCAAAACTATGGCTACACCTTC
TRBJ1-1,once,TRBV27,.,CASSSTTDRDTEAFF,TGTGCCAGCAGTTCCACCACCGACAGAGACACTGAAGCTTTCTTT
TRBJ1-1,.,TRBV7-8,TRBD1,CASSLDLGQGQTMNTEAFF,TGTGCCAGCAGCTTGGACCTTGGACAGGGGCAAACCATGAACACTGAAGCTTTCTTT
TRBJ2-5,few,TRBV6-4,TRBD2,CASSETSGGSETQYF,TGTGCCAGCAGTGAGACTAGCGGGGGGTCGGAGACCCAGTACTTC
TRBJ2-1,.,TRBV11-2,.,CASSLEVTDEQFF,TGTGCCAGCAGCTTAGAGGTAACCGATGAGCAGTTCTTC
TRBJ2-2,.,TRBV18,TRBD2,CASSPPGTSSHTGELFF,TGTGCCAGCTCACCACCCGGGACTAGCAGTCACACCGGGGAGCTGTTTTTT
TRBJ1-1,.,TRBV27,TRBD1,CASSSLTGSDTEAFF,TGTGCCAGCAGTTCCTTGACAGGGTCGGACACTGAAGCTTTCTTT
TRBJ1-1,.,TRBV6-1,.,CASREGEAFF,TGTGCCAGCAGGGAGGGTGAAGCTTTCTTT
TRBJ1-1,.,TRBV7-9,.,CASSFSTDYTEAFF,TGTGCCAGCAGCTTTTCGACAGATTACACTGAAGCTTTCTTT
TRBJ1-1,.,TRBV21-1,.,CASTAGTDKLHTEAFF,TGTGCCAGCACCGCCGGGACAGACAAACTTCACACTGAAGCTTTCTTT
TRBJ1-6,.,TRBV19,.,CASSTVNSPLHF,TGTGCCAGTAGCACAGTGAATTCACCCCTCCACTTT
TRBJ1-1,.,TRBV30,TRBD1,CAWVTGTGTTEAFF,TGTGCCTGGGTCACCGGGACAGGGACCACTGAAGCTTTCTTT
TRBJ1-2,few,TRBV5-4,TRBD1,CASSPGQGGKDGYTF,TGTGCCAGCAGCCCAGGACAGGGGGGGAAGGATGGCTACACCTTC
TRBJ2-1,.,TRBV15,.,CATSGASSYNEQFF,TGTGCCACTTCGGGGGCCAGCTCCTACAATGAGCAGTTCTTC
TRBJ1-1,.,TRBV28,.,CASSPPDLQRDTEAFF,TGTGCCAGCAGTCCCCCGGACCTACAAAGGGACACTGAAGCTTTCTTT
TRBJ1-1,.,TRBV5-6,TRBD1,CASSGQGLYTEAFF,TGTGCCAGCAGCGGACAGGGTTTGTACACTGAAGCTTTCTTT
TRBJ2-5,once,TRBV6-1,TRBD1,CASSLTGGQETQYF,TGTGCCAGCAGTTTGACAGGGGGCCAAGAGACCCAGTACTTC
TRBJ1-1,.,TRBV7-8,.,CASRPIQGSTEAFF,TGTGCCAGCAGACCGATTCAGGGTAGCACTGAAGCTTTCTTT
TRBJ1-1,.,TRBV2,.,CASSERYNTEAFF,TGTGCCAGCAGTGAACGGTATAACACTGAAGCTTTCTTT
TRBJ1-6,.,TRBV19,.,CASSNQNGSPLHF,TGTGCCAGTAGTAACCAGAACGGTTCACCCCTCCACTTT
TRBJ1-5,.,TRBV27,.,CASSFSSGGKEDQPQHF,TGTGCCAGCAGTTTCTCATCCGGGGGCAAGGAGGATCAGCCCCAGCATTTT
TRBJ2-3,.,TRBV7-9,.,CASSLAGDHTDTQYF,TGTGCCAGCAGCTTAGCCGGGGACCACACAGATACGCAGTATTTT
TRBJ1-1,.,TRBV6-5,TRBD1,CASSYATGAEAFF,TGTGCCAGCAGTTACGCAACAGGGGCTGAAGCTTTCTTT
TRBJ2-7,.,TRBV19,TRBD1,CASSPGGPYEQYF,TGTGCCAGTAGTCCAGGGGGCCCCTACGAGCAGTACTTC
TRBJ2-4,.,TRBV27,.,CASSLVSGAKNIQYF,TGTGCCAGCAGTTTAGTTTCGGGGGCCAAAAACATTCAGTACTTC
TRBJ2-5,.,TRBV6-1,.,CASSADHYSGLGAETQYF,TGTGCCAGCAGTGCCGATCATTATTCAGGACTCGGTGCAGAGACCCAGTACTTC
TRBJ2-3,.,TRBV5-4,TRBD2,CASSLEASGVTDTQYF,TGTGCCAGCAGCTTGGAGGCTAGCGGGGTCACAGATACGCAGTATTTT
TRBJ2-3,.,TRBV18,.,CASSAGEYSTDTQYF,TGTGCCAGCTCAGCAGGGGAATACTCTACAGATACGCAGTATTTT
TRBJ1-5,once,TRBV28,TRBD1,CASSFQLRDSSNQPQHF,TGTGCCAGCAGTTTTCAACTCCGGGACAGTAGCAATCAGCCCCAGCATTTT
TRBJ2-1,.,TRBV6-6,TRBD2,CASGSGGDFNEQFF,TGTGCCAGCGGTAGCGGGGGGGATTTCAATGAGCAGTTCTTC
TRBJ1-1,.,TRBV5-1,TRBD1,CASSPQGATEAFF,TGCGCCAGCAGCCCCCAGGGGGCCACTGAAGCTTTCTTT
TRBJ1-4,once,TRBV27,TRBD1,CASSRQGVNEKLFF,TGTGCCAGCAGTAGACAGGGCGTTAATGAAAAACTGTTTTTT
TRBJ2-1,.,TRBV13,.,CASSLGGQGLSNEQFF,TGTGCCAGCAGCTTAGGGGGTCAGGGGTTGTCCAATGAGCAGTTCTTC
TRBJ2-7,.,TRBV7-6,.,CASSPEGTNYYEQYF,TGTGCCAGCAGCCCTGAGGGAACGAATTACTACGAGCAGTACTTC